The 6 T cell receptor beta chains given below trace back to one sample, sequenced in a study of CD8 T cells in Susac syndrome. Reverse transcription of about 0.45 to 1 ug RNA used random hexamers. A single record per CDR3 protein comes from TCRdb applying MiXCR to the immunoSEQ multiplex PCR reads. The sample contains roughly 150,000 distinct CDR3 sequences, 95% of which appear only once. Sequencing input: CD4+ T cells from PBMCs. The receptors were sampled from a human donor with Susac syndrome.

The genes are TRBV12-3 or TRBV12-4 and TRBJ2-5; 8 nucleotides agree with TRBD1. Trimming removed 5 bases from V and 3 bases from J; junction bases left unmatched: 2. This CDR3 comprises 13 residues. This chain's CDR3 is CASSGQGEETQYF. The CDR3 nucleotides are TGTGCCAGCAGTGGACAGGGCGAAGAGACCCAGTACTTC.

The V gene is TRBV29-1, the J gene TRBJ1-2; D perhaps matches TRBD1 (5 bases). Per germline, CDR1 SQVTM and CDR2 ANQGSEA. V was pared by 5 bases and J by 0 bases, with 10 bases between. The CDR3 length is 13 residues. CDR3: CSVKTESNYGYTF. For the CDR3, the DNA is TGCAGCGTTAAGACAGAGTCTAACTATGGCTACACCTTC.

CDR3 nucleotide sequence: TGTGCCAGCAGTTTTGGGACAGGGAGATATGGCTACACCTTC. Protein sequence: CASSFGTGRYGYTF. V and J are TRBV12-3 or TRBV12-4 and TRBJ1-2; 9 positions agree with TRBD1. V was pared by 3 bases and J by 5 bases, with 4 bases of the junction left unmatched. The CDR3 length is 14 residues.

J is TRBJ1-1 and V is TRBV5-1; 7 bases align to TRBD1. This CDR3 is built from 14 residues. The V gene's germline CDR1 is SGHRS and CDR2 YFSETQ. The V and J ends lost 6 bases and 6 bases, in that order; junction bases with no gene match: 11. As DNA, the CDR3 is TGCGCCAGCACCAAACAGGGGAATGAAGCTGAAGCTTTCTTT. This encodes CASTKQGNEAEAFF. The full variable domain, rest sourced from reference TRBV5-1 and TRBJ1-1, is KAGVTQTPRYLIKTRGQQVTLSCSPISGHRSVSWYQQTPGQGLQFLFEYFSETQRNKGNFPGRFSGRQFSNSRSEMNVSTLELGDSALYLCASTKQGNEAEAFFGQGTRLTVV.

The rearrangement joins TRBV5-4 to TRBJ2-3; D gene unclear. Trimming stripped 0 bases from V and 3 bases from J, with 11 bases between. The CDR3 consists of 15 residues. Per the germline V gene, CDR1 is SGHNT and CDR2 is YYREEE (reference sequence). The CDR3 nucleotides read TGTGCCAGCAGCTTGGTGGCCTCCGGAACAGATACGCAGTATTTT. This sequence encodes CASSLVASGTDTQYF.

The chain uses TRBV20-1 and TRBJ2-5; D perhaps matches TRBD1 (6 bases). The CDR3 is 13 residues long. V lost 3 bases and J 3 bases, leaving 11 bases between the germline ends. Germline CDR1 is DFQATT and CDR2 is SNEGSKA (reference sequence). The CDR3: CSAREYREETQYF. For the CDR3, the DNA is TGCAGTGCTAGGGAGTACAGGGAAGAGACCCAGTACTTC.